This T cell receptor beta chain is from a study of T cell responses to AZD1222 COVID-19 vaccine. CDR3 length: 14 amino acids. Germline-derived CDR1 and CDR2 are LNHDA and SQIVND (reference sequence). V was pared by 7 bases and J by 2 bases, with 12 bases between. Some clones are missing from TCRdb's copy, which holds only in-frame ones; the method was immunoSEQ multiplex PCR. The sample includes around 95,000 clones, roughly 91% of them seen just once. The receptor was derived from an adult in good health. The input for sequencing was peripheral blood, taken on day 0 of AZD1222 vaccination. This sequence joins TRBV19 and TRBJ1-5; a possible D gene is TRBD1 (5 bases). The CDR3 nucleotides are TGTGCCAGTACCCGGGGCACTGGCAATCAGCCCCAGCATTTT. Its translation is CASTRGTGNQPQHF.